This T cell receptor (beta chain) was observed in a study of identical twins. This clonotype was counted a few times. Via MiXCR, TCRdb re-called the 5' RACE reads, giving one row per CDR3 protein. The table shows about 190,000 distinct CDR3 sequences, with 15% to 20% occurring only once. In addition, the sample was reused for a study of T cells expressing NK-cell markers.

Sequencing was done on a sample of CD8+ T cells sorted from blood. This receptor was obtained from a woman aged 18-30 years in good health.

The CDR3 nucleotides read TGCAGCGTGGAGACTAGCGGGAGTTCCTACGAGCAGTACTTC. This sequence encodes CSVETSGSSYEQYF. The chain combines TRBV29-1 with TRBJ2-7; 12 bases map to TRBD2. From germline, CDR1 is SQVTM and CDR2 ANQGSEA. Trimming took 6 bases from V and 1 from J; bases not matched to a gene: 4. The CDR3 is made up of 14 amino acids.